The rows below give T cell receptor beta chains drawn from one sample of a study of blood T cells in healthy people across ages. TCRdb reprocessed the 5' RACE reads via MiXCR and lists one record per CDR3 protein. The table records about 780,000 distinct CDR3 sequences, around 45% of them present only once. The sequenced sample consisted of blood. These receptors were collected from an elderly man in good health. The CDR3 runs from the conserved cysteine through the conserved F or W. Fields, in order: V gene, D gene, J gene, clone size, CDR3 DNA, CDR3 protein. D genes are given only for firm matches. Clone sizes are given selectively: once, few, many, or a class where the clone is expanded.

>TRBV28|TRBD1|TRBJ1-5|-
TGTGCCAGCTACTCGATTCTCCCAGGGGGGCTTGGTAGTCAGCCCCAGCATTTT
CASYSILPGGLGSQPQHF
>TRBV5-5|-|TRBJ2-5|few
TGTGCCAGCAGCTGGCAACCAGGGGAATGGGAGACCCAGTACTTC
CASSWQPGEWETQYF
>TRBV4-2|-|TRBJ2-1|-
TGTGCCAGCAGCCAAGAAAGCCTAGGGGTAGGCGAGCAGTTCTTC
CASSQESLGVGEQFF
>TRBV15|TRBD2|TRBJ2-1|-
TGTGCCACCAGCAGAGATCGAGCTAGCGGGGGTGACAATGAGCAGTTCTTC
CATSRDRASGGDNEQFF
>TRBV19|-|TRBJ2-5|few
TGTGCCAGTAGTTATCGCCAGGGGCCTCAAGAGACCCAGTACTTC
CASSYRQGPQETQYF
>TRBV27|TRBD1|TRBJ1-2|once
TGTGCCAGCAGTTTATTGGGGACAGGGTACTATGGCTACACCTTC
CASSLLGTGYYGYTF
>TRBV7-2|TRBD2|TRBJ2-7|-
TGTGCCAGCAGCCCGGGGCGGACTAGCGGGCTTGACGAGCAGTACTTC
CASSPGRTSGLDEQYF
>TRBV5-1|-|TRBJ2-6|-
TGCGCCAGCAGATTTGACAGTGCTGGGGCCAACGTCCTGACTTTC
CASRFDSAGANVLTF
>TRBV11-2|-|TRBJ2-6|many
TGTGCCAGCAGCTTAGGCGACTTCGGGGCCAACGTCCTGACTTTC
CASSLGDFGANVLTF
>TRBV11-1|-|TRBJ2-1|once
TGTGCCAGCAGCTTAGTGCAGGGCACTGGCAATGAGCAGTTCTTC
CASSLVQGTGNEQFF
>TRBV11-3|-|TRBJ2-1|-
TGTGCCAGCAGCGTAAATGTAGCCCATGAGCAGTTCTTC
CASSVNVAHEQFF
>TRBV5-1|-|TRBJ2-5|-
TGCGCCAGCAGCTGGGGGGTACTTAACCAAGAGACCCAGTACTTC
CASSWGVLNQETQYF
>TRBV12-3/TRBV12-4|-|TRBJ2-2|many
TGTGCCAGCAGTTTTCCGACCCTGGGGGGCACCGGGGAGCTGTTTTTT
CASSFPTLGGTGELFF
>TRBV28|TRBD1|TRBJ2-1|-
TGTGCCAGCAGTTTATACGGACAGGGTTCTTACAATGGGCAGTTCTTC
CASSLYGQGSYNGQFF
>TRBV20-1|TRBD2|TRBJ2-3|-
TGCAGTGCTGAGGGGGGTAGCGGGGGCACAGATACGCAGTATTTT
CSAEGGSGGTDTQYF
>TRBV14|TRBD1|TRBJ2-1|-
TGTGCCAGCAGCATCCGGACAGGGGTAGGCAATGAGCAGTTCTTC
CASSIRTGVGNEQFF
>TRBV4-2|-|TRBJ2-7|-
TGTGCCAGCAGCCAAGAAAAGGGACCCCAGTACTTC
CASSQEKGPQYF
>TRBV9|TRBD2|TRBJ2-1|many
TGTGCCAGCCGGGGACTAGCTAATGAGCAGTTCTTC
CASRGLANEQFF
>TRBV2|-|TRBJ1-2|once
TGTGCCAGCAGTGACTGGGCAGGGACTAACTATGGCTACACCTTC
CASSDWAGTNYGYTF
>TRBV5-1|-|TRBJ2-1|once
TGCGCCAGCAGCTCATTTAGTGGGACCTTTGGGGCTGACAATGAGCAGTTCTTC
CASSSFSGTFGADNEQFF
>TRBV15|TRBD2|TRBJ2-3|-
TGTGCCACCAGCACCAACACGGGAGGGGGGACGTATACGCAGTATTTT
CATSTNTGGGTYTQYF
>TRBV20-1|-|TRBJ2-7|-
TGCAGTGCTAGCCCCCCCGTGGGTACCTACGAGCAGTACTTC
CSASPPVGTYEQYF
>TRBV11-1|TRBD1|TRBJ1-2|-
TGTGCCAGCAGCTTGGGGGACAGACCAATTTATGGCTACACCTTC
CASSLGDRPIYGYTF
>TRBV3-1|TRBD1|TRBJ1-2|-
TGTGCCAGCAGCCATCGGACAGGGGGCGGCTTATCTACTGGCTACACCTTC
CASSHRTGGGLSTGYTF
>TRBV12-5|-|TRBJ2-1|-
TGTGCTAGTGGCTGGGAGAGTAGCTCCTACAATGAGCAGTTCTTC
CASGWESSSYNEQFF
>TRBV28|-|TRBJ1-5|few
TGTGCCAGCAGTCGGCAGGTCGGTGGCAATCAGCCCCAGCATTTT
CASSRQVGGNQPQHF
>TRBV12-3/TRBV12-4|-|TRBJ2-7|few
TGTGCCAGCAGTACAGGGGGAGGGTACGAGCAGTACTTC
CASSTGGGYEQYF
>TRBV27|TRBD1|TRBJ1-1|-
TGTGCCAGCAGTTTAGGGGGACAGGGGGCAACTGAAGCTTTCTTT
CASSLGGQGATEAFF
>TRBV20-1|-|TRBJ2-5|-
TGCAGTGCTAGAGATCTCTTGGATCCGCAGGGGCAGTACTTC
CSARDLLDPQGQYF
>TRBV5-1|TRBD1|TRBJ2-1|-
TGCGCCAGCAGCGCCAATCAACCGGGACAGGGGATATCCTACAATGAGCAGTTCTTC
CASSANQPGQGISYNEQFF
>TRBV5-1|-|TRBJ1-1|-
TGCGCCAGCAGCTTGTCTGGGGAAAACACTGAAGCTTTCTTT
CASSLSGENTEAFF
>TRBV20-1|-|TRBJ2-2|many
TGCAGTGCTAGAGATCGGGTTACCGGGGAGCTGTTTTTT
CSARDRVTGELFF
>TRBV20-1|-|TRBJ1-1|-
TGCAGTGCTCGTTTGCCTGCTTGGTTGGGGAACACTGAAGCTTTCTTT
CSARLPAWLGNTEAFF